A single sample is the source of the 27 T cell receptor beta chains below, sequenced in a study of T cell changes during pregnancy in multiple sclerosis. Sequencing used immunoSEQ multiplex PCR; TCRdb keeps in-frame clones, though not all of them. The sample yields 60,000 to 70,000 clones, roughly 91% seen once. This sample comprised peripheral blood, obtained in the third trimester of pregnancy. All receptors derive from a female donor in good health, enrolled as a control in a pregnancy study.

The CDR3 nucleotides read TGTGCCAGCAGGCCAGGGACAGGGGTATTCCACGAGCAGTACTTC. This codes for CASRPGTGVFHEQYF. V usage is TRBV28 and J usage is TRBJ2-7; 10 nucleotides agree with TRBD1. This CDR3 contains 15 residues. Germline values: CDR1 MDHEN, CDR2 SYDVKM. V lost 6 bases and J lost 5; bases outside the gene matches: 10.

The chain recombines TRBV11-3 with TRBJ2-1; TRBD1 agrees at 7 bases. The CDR3 consists of 16 residues. The germline V gene encodes CDR1 SGHNT and CDR2 YENEEA. The V segment lost 4 bases and the J segment 8 bases; nucleotides outside the gene matches: 14. CDR3 sequence (DNA): TGTGCCAGCAGCTCCAACAGGGGCCTCAATGTCGATGAGCAGTTCTTC. Protein: CASSSNRGLNVDEQFF.

CDR3 region: CASSGDTTLMYQETQYF. The CDR3 nucleotides are TGCGCCAGCAGCGGGGACACAACCTTAATGTACCAAGAGACCCAGTACTTC. This chain uses TRBV4-1 with TRBJ2-5; D may be TRBD1 (6 bases). CDR1 is MGHRA and CDR2 is YSYEKL in the germline V gene. The length of the CDR3 is 17 residues. V lost 5 bases and J lost 0, with 19 bases in between.

This clone appeared once. The chain couples TRBV2 to TRBJ1-5; no clear D. Trimming left V 4 bases short and J 2 bases short, with 9 bases between. This CDR3 comprises 14 residues. Germline CDR1 SNHLY, CDR2 FYNNEI. The CDR3: CASSGESGNQPQHF. CDR3 DNA: TGTGCCAGCAGTGGCGAATCTGGCAATCAGCCCCAGCATTTT.

The chain combines TRBV5-4 with TRBJ2-7; maybe TRBD2 (6 bases). This CDR3 spans 15 amino acids. The ends were cut back, 0 bases at V and 3 bases at J, with 13 bases in the middle. CDR1 SGHNT and CDR2 YYREEE come from the germline V gene (reference sequence). The CDR3 is CASSLGGTDYYEQYF. CDR3 in DNA: TGTGCCAGCAGCTTGGGCGGGACGGACTACTACGAGCAGTACTTC.

This clone has a single count. The chain combines TRBV5-1 with TRBJ2-7; tentatively, D is TRBD2 (6 bases). The V and J ends lost 4 bases and 0 bases respectively, with 11 bases between them. The germline CDR1 and CDR2 sequences are SGHRS and YFSETQ. This CDR3 spans 14 amino acids. DNA for the CDR3: TGCGCCAGCAGCGGAGGGGTGAGCTCCTACGAGCAGTACTTC. As protein: CASSGGVSSYEQYF.

The gene calls are TRBV9 and TRBJ1-1, with D maybe TRBD1 (5 bases). The ends were cut back, 4 bases at V and 4 bases at J, with 20 bases in the middle. The CDR3 loop spans 16 amino acids. Germline lookup yields CDR1 SGDLS and CDR2 YYNGEE. The CDR3 coding sequence is TGTGCCAGCAGCCCCCGTAGGGGCCCGCTGGGCACTGAAGCTTTCTTT. Protein sequence: CASSPRRGPLGTEAFF.

The rearrangement links TRBV6-6 to TRBJ2-2; 7 nucleotides agree with TRBD2. The V and J ends lost 4 bases and 0 bases, in that order; junction bases with no gene match: 5. The CDR3 is 16 residues long. CDR1 and CDR2 from the germline V gene are MNHNY and SVGAGI (reference sequence). The CDR3 DNA sequence: TGTGCCAGCAGTTCCGGAGCGGGGACGAACACCGGGGAGCTGTTTTTT. Amino acid sequence: CASSSGAGTNTGELFF.

The V and J genes are TRBV20-1 and TRBJ1-1; D is undetermined. The V end lost 7 bases, the J end lost 1 base, and 7 bases lay between the germline ends. This CDR3 is built from 11 residues. Germline-derived CDR1 and CDR2 are DFQATT and SNEGSKA (reference sequence). The CDR3 here is CSDGENTEAFF. DNA for the CDR3: TGCAGTGACGGGGAGAACACTGAAGCTTTCTTT.

The chain recombines TRBV2 with TRBJ1-1; D perhaps matches TRBD1 (5 bases). The CDR3 runs 13 residues. Germline CDR1 and CDR2: SNHLY and FYNNEI. V was cut by 6 bases and J by 4 bases, with 12 bases left in between. CDR3 DNA sequence: TGTGCCAGCAGGATGGGGGGGAGCACTGAAGCTTTCTTT. Its protein product is CASRMGGSTEAFF. The full variable domain, completed using reference TRBV2 and TRBJ1-1, is EPEVTQTPSHQVTQMGQEVILRCVPISNHLYFYWYRQILGQKVEFLVSFYNNEISEKSEIFDDQFSVERPDGSNFTLKIRSTKLEDSAMYFCASRMGGSTEAFFGQGTRLTVV.

As regards this clone: At one end, the junction sequence differs from germline, possibly due to a read error. This chain connects TRBV7-7 to TRBJ2-1, with 7 bases fitting TRBD2. Germline V gene lookup returns CDR1 SSHAT and CDR2 FNYEAQ (reference sequence). This CDR3 has 14 residues. Here the CDR3 reads CASSSGLAEGEQFF. The CDR3 DNA reads as TGTGCTAGCAGTTCGGGCCTAGCGGAGGGTGAGCAGTTCTTC.

V and J are TRBV18 and TRBJ1-6; possible D gene TRBD1, 5 bases. The CDR3 is 15 residues long. Trimming cost V 2 bases and J 6 bases, with 11 bases left between them. The germline V gene encodes CDR1 KGHSH and CDR2 LQKENI. CDR3 loop: CASSPMAGFNSPLHF. The DNA for the CDR3 is TGTGCCAGCTCACCAATGGCAGGGTTTAATTCACCCCTCCACTTT.

The chain carries TRBV4-1 and TRBJ2-2; weak D call: TRBD2 (6 bases). Trimming removed 3 bases at V and 9 bases at J, with 17 bases between. CDR3 size: 15 residues. CDR1 and CDR2 from the germline V gene are MGHRA and YSYEKL. In DNA, the CDR3 is TGCGCCAGCAGCCAGTCGGGGACTTTTGTGCGGGAGCTGTTTTTT. It yields the protein CASSQSGTFVRELFF.

CDR3 region: CASSPLFGTSDYEQYF. In DNA, the CDR3 is TGCGCCAGCAGCCCCCTTTTCGGGACTAGCGACTACGAGCAGTACTTC. The V call is TRBV5-1, the J call TRBJ2-7, with 10 positions matching TRBD2. CDR1 is SGHRS, CDR2 YFSETQ, per germline. Trimming at V came to 4 bases and at J to 3 bases, leaving 10 bases not matched to a gene. This CDR3 is built from 16 residues. Drawing the rest from reference TRBV5-1 and TRBJ2-7, the complete variable domain is KAGVTQTPRYLIKTRGQQVTLSCSPISGHRSVSWYQQTPGQGLQFLFEYFSETQRNKGNFPGRFSGRQFSNSRSEMNVSTLELGDSALYLCASSPLFGTSDYEQYFGPGTRLTVT.

CDR3 coding DNA: TGCGCCAGCAGCCGGGGGGGCTCGAACACCGGGGAGCTGTTTTTT. This codes for CASSRGGSNTGELFF. The chain joins TRBV4-1 to TRBJ2-2; TRBD2 might be the D (7 bases). CDR1 and CDR2 (germline): MGHRA, YSYEKL. This CDR3 contains 15 residues. Trimming pared 4 bases from V and 0 bases from J, leaving 9 bases between.

The chain employs TRBV19 and TRBJ1-2, with D possibly being TRBD1 (5 bases). In germline, CDR1 is LNHDA, CDR2 SQIVND (reference sequence). The CDR3 is made up of 13 amino acids. The V gene lost 9 bases and the J gene lost 6 bases, with 17 bases spanning the gap. CDR3 in amino acids: CASFTDQGNGYTF. The CDR3 bases are TGTGCCAGCTTCACCGATCAGGGAAATGGCTACACCTTC. The whole variable domain, filled in from reference TRBV19 and TRBJ1-2, reads DGGITQSPKYLFRKEGQNVTLSCEQNLNHDAMYWYRQDPGQGLRLIYYSQIVNDFQKGDIAEGYSVSREKKESFPLTVTSAQKNPTAFYLCASFTDQGNGYTFGSGTRLTVV.

This clone was seen only a few times. V and J are TRBV11-2 and TRBJ2-3, with 10 bases matching TRBD2. The V segment lost 4 bases and the J segment 3 bases; nucleotides outside the gene matches: 7. Per germline, CDR1 SGHAT and CDR2 FQNNGV. CDR3 length: 16 residues. The CDR3 here is CASSSYLSGRTDTQYF. For the CDR3, the DNA is TGTGCCAGCAGCTCTTATCTTAGCGGGAGGACAGATACGCAGTATTTT.

V is TRBV6-5 and J is TRBJ2-5, with D unresolved. There are 13 residues in the CDR3. Germline lookup yields CDR1 MNHEY and CDR2 SVGAGI. The germline V and J ends were trimmed by 0 bases and 4 bases, with 6 bases remaining between them. CDR3 nucleotide sequence: TGTGCCAGCAGTTACTCGACTCTAGAGACCCAGTACTTC. This gives the protein CASSYSTLETQYF.

The V call is TRBV5-1, the J call TRBJ1-3; D gene ambiguous. The germline V and J ends were trimmed by 0 bases and 4 bases, with 11 bases remaining between them. Germline V gives CDR1 SGHRS, CDR2 YFSETQ. This CDR3 has 15 residues. The CDR3 reads CASSLEVGSGNTIYF. The CDR3 DNA follows: TGCGCCAGCAGCTTGGAAGTGGGCTCAGGAAACACCATATATTTT.

The V and J genes are TRBV28 and TRBJ2-5; 9 bases fit TRBD2. From germline, CDR1 is MDHEN and CDR2 SYDVKM. Trimming at V came to 3 bases and at J to 6 bases, leaving 8 bases not matched to a gene. The CDR3 has 15 amino acids. The CDR3 DNA reads as TGTGCCAGCAGTTTGGCGGGAGGGCCAGTGAAGACCCAGTACTTC. This codes for CASSLAGGPVKTQYF.

The chain employs TRBV7-2 and TRBJ2-7; the match to TRBD2 covers 7 bases. Looked up from germline, CDR1 is SGHTA and CDR2 is FQGNSA. V dropped 5 bases and J dropped 2; count of bases not matched to a gene: 6. The CDR3 totals 14 residues. The CDR3 DNA reads TGTGCCAGCAGCCGTCGGCGGGGGACCTACGAGCAGTACTTC. Amino acid sequence: CASSRRRGTYEQYF. Looking up the rest from reference TRBV7-2 and TRBJ2-7 gives the full variable domain: GAGVSQSPSNKVTEKGKDVELRCDPISGHTALYWYRQSLGQGLEFLIYFQGNSAPDKSGLPSDRFSAERTGGSVSTLTIQRTQQEDSAVYLCASSRRRGTYEQYFGPGTRLTVT.

V gene TRBV5-1 combines with J gene TRBJ2-7; D perhaps matches TRBD2 (6 bases). V was clipped by 0 bases and J by 3 bases, with 10 bases between them. This CDR3 has 14 residues. CDR1 SGHRS and CDR2 YFSETQ come from the germline V gene. DNA of the CDR3: TGCGCCAGCAGCTTGGGCGGGGCTATCTACGAGCAGTACTTC. Its protein product is CASSLGGAIYEQYF.

This rearrangement joins TRBV5-1 to TRBJ2-1, with D possibly matching TRBD1 (5 bases). Germline V gene data show CDR1 as SGHRS and CDR2 as YFSETQ. The CDR3 totals 13 residues. Trimming took off 4 bases at V and 7 bases at J, with 12 bases between the two ends. CDR3 nucleotides: TGCGCCAGCAGCCTGGACAATGCTAATGAGCAGTTCTTC. Protein: CASSLDNANEQFF.

Only one count was recorded for this clone. This chain uses TRBV27 with TRBJ2-7; 7 nucleotides align to TRBD2. This CDR3 comprises 15 residues. CDR1 is MNHEY, CDR2 SMNVEV, per germline (reference sequence). The ends lost 6 bases at V and 3 bases at J; junction bases unmatched: 11. CDR3 nucleotides: TGTGCCAGCAGACCACTAGCGAATTCTCTCTACGAGCAGTACTTC. Translated: CASRPLANSLYEQYF.

This rearrangement joins TRBV18 to TRBJ2-7; TRBD2 is a possible D gene (5 bases). This CDR3 has 12 residues. Germline V gives CDR1 KGHSH, CDR2 LQKENI. V was cut by 6 bases and J by 0 bases, with 6 bases left in between. DNA for the CDR3: TGTGCCAGCTCTCGGGACTCCTACGAGCAGTACTTC. Encoded protein: CASSRDSYEQYF. The full variable domain, in which reference TRBV18 and TRBJ2-7 provide the parts outside the CDR3, is NAGVMQNPRHLVRRRGQEARLRCSPMKGHSHVYWYRQLPEEGLKFMVYLQKENIIDESGMPKERFSAEFPKEGPSILRIQQVVRGDSAAYFCASSRDSYEQYFGPGTRLTVT.

The genes are TRBV29-1 and TRBJ1-2; D unclear. CDR1 is SQVTM and CDR2 is ANQGSEA in the germline V gene. V lost 6 bases and J lost 6, with 17 bases in between. The CDR3 loop spans 13 amino acids. CDR3 protein: CSVHREAADGYTF. The CDR3 DNA sequence: TGCAGCGTACACCGGGAGGCCGCGGATGGCTACACCTTC. The full variable domain, its missing parts supplied by reference TRBV29-1 and TRBJ1-2, is SAVISQKPSRDICQRGTSLTIQCQVDSQVTMMFWYRQQPGQSLTLIATANQGSEATYESGFVIDKFPISRPNLTFSTLTVSNMSPEDSSIYLCSVHREAADGYTFGSGTRLTVV.

V usage is TRBV19 and J usage is TRBJ2-1; possible D gene TRBD2, 6 bases. CDR3 length equals 15 residues. Trimming cost V 8 bases and J 0 bases, with 14 bases left between them. Germline CDR1 reads LNHDA; CDR2 reads SQIVND (reference sequence). The CDR3 nucleotides are TGTGCCAGTCAAAAAGGGAGGCCCTCCTACAATGAGCAGTTCTTC. Protein: CASQKGRPSYNEQFF.